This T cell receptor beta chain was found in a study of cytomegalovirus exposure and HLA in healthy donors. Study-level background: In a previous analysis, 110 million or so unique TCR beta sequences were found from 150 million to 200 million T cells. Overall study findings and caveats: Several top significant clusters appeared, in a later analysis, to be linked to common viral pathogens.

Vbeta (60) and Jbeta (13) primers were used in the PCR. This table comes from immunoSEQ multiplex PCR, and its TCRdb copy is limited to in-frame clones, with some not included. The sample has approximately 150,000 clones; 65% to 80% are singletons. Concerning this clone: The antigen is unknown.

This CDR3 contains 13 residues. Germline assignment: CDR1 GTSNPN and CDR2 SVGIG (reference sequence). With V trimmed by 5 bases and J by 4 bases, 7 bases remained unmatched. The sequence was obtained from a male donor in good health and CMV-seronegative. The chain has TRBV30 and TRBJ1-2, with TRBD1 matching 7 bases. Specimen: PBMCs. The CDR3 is CAWQRGGSYGYTF. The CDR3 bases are TGTGCCTGGCAAAGAGGGGGCTCCTATGGCTACACCTTC.